These T cell receptor beta chains were read from a single sample in a study of T cells in Graves' hyperthyroidism and ophthalmopathy. TCRdb fed the multiplex PCR reads into MiXCR, producing one record per CDR3 protein. Here the sample spans around 300,000 distinct CDR3 sequences, under 30% being singletons. Sequenced sample: blood. Receptor source: a man aged 35 to 55 with Graves' hyperthyroidism that later progressed to Graves' ophthalmopathy. CDR3s leave out the opening cysteine and the closing phenylalanine or tryptophan. Fields, in order: V gene, CDR3 protein.

V: TRBV19; CDR3: ASSTGGGQGDTDTQY
V: TRBV6-1; CDR3: ASTRTGFGTQPQH
V: TRBV2; CDR3: ASTIQGNGYT
V: TRBV10-2; CDR3: ATGDVAYGYT
V: TRBV27; CDR3: ASSPSQMSGNYGYT
V: TRBV2; CDR3: AIGQGEATEAF
V: TRBV24-1; CDR3: ATSDPGTGNTEAF
V: TRBV12-3/TRBV12-4; CDR3: ASSSYSYGYT
V: TRBV28; CDR3: ASTTQWDREAYGYT
V: TRBV6-5; CDR3: ASSYRGPQTGELF
V: TRBV6-5; CDR3: ASSSDSPYEQY